Listed below are T cell receptor beta chains from one sample, sequenced in a study of T cell responses to AZD1222 COVID-19 vaccine. TCRdb's table, derived via immunoSEQ multiplex PCR, lists solely in-frame clones and lacks some. The table has tens of thousands of clones, approximately 83% seen once. Specimen: peripheral blood, collected 28 days after the second AZD1222 dose. The receptors here all came from an adult who received the AZD1222 COVID-19 vaccine. CDR3s include the opening cysteine and the closing phenylalanine or tryptophan.

v_gene: TRBV6-5; CDR3aa: CASKPGTGNNQPQHF
v_gene: TRBV6-5; CDR3aa: CASSQDRGEAFF
v_gene: TRBV19; CDR3aa: CASSNPATGGGQPQHF
v_gene: TRBV7-3; CDR3aa: CASSSVAGKETQYF
v_gene: TRBV6-5; CDR3aa: CASSTTRTNTGELFF
v_gene: TRBV6-5; CDR3aa: CASSYGAAATYEQYF
v_gene: TRBV2; CDR3aa: CASSARGGSEAFF
v_gene: TRBV2; CDR3aa: CASTQSGTSGRWGTDTQYF
v_gene: TRBV5-1; CDR3aa: CASSLDGAGLDNEQFF
v_gene: TRBV11-2; CDR3aa: CASTLGQGLLYEQYF
v_gene: TRBV3-1/TRBV3-2; CDR3aa: CASSQTRVSGNTIYF
v_gene: TRBV7-2; CDR3aa: CASSEQGWETQYF
v_gene: TRBV28; CDR3aa: CASSFGVRYGYTF
v_gene: TRBV21-1; CDR3aa: CASSKAPQGMKGNTIYF
v_gene: TRBV14; CDR3aa: CASSQDLSGAQGELFF
v_gene: TRBV7-2; CDR3aa: CASSFGTGKGNTIYF
v_gene: TRBV18; CDR3aa: CASSPESSGPYEQYF
v_gene: TRBV27; CDR3aa: CASIPVGLSSYNEQFF
v_gene: TRBV28; CDR3aa: CASCPLGGRARNEQFF
v_gene: TRBV27; CDR3aa: CASSPGIGVGNEQFF
v_gene: TRBV4-2; CDR3aa: CASGRHRGQGEAFF
v_gene: TRBV28; CDR3aa: CASSGTDYGYTF
v_gene: TRBV11-1; CDR3aa: CASSPRTVTYEQYF
v_gene: TRBV24-1; CDR3aa: CATSRDLEREQYF
v_gene: TRBV25-1; CDR3aa: CASSGRGWNTEAFF
v_gene: TRBV10-1; CDR3aa: CASRTGTGSPSPRSNYGYTF
v_gene: TRBV28; CDR3aa: CASSLERPSLTEAFF
v_gene: TRBV28; CDR3aa: CASSNLAGAQTGELFF
v_gene: TRBV5-6; CDR3aa: CASSLAPSIVYEQYF
v_gene: TRBV9; CDR3aa: CASSVEGGPSKLFF
v_gene: TRBV19; CDR3aa: CASSMDFTEAFF
v_gene: TRBV30; CDR3aa: CAWSRVGGQGTGELFF
v_gene: TRBV11-2; CDR3aa: CASSFGSKGYEQYF
v_gene: TRBV6-1; CDR3aa: CASSEYWTGDDEQYF
v_gene: TRBV9; CDR3aa: CASSSGGPVSGNTIYF
v_gene: TRBV7-7; CDR3aa: CASSLVLGNEQFF
v_gene: TRBV13; CDR3aa: CASSFTRAHEQYF
v_gene: TRBV6-2/TRBV6-3; CDR3aa: CASSSRAFNTGELFF
v_gene: TRBV20-1; CDR3aa: CSAGGRTPYEQYF